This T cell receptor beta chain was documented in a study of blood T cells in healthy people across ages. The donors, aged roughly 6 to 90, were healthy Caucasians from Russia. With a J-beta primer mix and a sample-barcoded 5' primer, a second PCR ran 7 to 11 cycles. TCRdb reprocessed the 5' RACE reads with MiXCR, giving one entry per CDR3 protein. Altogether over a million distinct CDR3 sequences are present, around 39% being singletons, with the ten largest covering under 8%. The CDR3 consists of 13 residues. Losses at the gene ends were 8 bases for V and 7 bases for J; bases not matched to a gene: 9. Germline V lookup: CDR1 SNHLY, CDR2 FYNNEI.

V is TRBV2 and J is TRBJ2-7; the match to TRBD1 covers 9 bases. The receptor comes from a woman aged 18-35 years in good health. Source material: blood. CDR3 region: CASAGTGYNEQYF. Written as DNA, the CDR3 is TGTGCCAGCGCCGGGACAGGGTACAATGAGCAGTACTTC.